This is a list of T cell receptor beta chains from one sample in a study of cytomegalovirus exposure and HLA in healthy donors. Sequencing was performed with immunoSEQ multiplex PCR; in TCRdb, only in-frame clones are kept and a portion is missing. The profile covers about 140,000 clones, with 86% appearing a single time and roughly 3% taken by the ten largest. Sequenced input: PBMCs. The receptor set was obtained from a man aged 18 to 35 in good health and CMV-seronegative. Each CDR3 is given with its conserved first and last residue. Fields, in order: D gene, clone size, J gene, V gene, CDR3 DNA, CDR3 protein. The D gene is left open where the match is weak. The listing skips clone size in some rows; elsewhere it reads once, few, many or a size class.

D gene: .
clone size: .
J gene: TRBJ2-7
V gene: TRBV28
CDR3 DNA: TGTGCCAGCAGTTCCGAATTTCTTGTCGAGCGGAACAGCTACGAGCAGTACTTC
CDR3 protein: CASSSEFLVERNSYEQYF

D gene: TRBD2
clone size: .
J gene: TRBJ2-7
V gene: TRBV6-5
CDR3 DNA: TGTGCCAGTAGCGGGAGTGTCCACGAGCAGTACTTC
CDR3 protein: CASSGSVHEQYF

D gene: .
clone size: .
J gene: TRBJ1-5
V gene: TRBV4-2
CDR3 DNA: TGTGCCAGCAGCCAAGATTCTTCGGGACTCATGAATCAGCCCCAGCATTTT
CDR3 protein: CASSQDSSGLMNQPQHF

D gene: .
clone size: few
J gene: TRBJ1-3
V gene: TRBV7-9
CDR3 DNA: TGTGCCAGCAGCTTAGTACAATGGGGGCGCGGAAACACCATATATTTT
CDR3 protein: CASSLVQWGRGNTIYF

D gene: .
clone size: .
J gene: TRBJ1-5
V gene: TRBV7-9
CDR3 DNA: TGTGCCAGCAGCTTTGACACGGTCCAGCCCCAGCATTTT
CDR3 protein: CASSFDTVQPQHF

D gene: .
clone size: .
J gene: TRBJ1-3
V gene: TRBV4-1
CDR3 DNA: TGCGCCAGCAGCCAAGATGCCGGGGGAAGTCCTGGAAACACCATATATTTT
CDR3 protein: CASSQDAGGSPGNTIYF

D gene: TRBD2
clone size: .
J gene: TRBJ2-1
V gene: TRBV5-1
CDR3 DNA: TGCGCCAGCGGGCGGGGGGACAATGAGCAGTTCTTC
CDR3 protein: CASGRGDNEQFF

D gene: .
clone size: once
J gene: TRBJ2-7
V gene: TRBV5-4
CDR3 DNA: TGTGCCAGCAGCCCGGTGGGCGAGAGCTCCTACGAGCAGTACTTC
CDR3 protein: CASSPVGESSYEQYF

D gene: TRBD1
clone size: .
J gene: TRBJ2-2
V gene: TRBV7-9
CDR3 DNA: TGTGCCAGCAGCTTGGGACAGACGAGCACCGGGGAGCTGTTTTTT
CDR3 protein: CASSLGQTSTGELFF

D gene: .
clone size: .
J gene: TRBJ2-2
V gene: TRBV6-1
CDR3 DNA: TGTGCCAGCAGACCCAGGGTGGGCGGCCCCGGGGAGCTGTTTTTT
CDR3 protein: CASRPRVGGPGELFF

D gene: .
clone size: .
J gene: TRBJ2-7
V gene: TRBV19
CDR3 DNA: TGTGCCAGTAGCCTCCGCCGTAGCTACGAGCAGTACTTC
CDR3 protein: CASSLRRSYEQYF

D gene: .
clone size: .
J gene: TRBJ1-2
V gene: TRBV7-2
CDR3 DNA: TGTGCCAGCAGCGCCCCGGGCGTGGGAGCTAACTATGGCTACACCTTC
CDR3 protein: CASSAPGVGANYGYTF

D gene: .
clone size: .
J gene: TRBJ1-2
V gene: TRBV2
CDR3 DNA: TGTGCCAGCAGTGAGGCAGGGGAAGGCTACACCTTC
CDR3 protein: CASSEAGEGYTF

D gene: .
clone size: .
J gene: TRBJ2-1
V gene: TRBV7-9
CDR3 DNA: TGTGCCAGCAGCTTGGACAGTCACAATGAGCAGTTCTTC
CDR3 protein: CASSLDSHNEQFF

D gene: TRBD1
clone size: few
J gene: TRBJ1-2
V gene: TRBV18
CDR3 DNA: TGTGCCAGCTCACCGGGACAGGGGCGTTCTAACTATGGCTACACCTTC
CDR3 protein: CASSPGQGRSNYGYTF

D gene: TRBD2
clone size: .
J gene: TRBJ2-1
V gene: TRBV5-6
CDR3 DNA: TGTGCCAGCAGCTTGAGCGGGGTCTTTGCCTACAATGAGCAGTTCTTC
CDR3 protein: CASSLSGVFAYNEQFF

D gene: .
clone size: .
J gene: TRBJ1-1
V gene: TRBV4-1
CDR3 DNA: TGCGCCAGCAGCCAGACAATCCCTCAACAGGGAGATGGGGCTGAAGCTTTCTTT
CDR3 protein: CASSQTIPQQGDGAEAFF

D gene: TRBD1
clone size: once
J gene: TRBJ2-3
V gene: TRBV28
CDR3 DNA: TGTGCCAGCAGTTTACTACAGGGGGCCCAGACAGATACGCAGTATTTT
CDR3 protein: CASSLLQGAQTDTQYF

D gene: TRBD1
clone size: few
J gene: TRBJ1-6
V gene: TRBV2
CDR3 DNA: TGTGCCAGCGGAGGGACAGGGGATTCACCCCTCCACTTT
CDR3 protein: CASGGTGDSPLHF

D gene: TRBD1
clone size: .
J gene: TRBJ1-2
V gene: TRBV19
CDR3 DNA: TGTGCCAGTAGTATGATGGACAGGGGGTCGTATGGCTACACCTTC
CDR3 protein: CASSMMDRGSYGYTF

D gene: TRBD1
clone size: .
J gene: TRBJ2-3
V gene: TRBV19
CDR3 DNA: TGTGCCAGTAGAGGGACAGGGGAAGTATTAGATACGCAGTATTTT
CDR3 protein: CASRGTGEVLDTQYF

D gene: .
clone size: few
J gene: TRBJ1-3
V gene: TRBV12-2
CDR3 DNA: TGTGCAAGTCGCCTGAGGGGAAACACCATATATTTT
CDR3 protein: CASRLRGNTIYF

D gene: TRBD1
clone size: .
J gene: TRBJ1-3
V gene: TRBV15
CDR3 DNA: TGTGCCACCAGCAAGCGCCTACAGGGGAGAAGAGGAAACACCATATATTTT
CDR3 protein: CATSKRLQGRRGNTIYF

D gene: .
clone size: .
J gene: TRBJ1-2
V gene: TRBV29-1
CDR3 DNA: TGCAGCGTTGAAGATCTTCAAGAGTTTAACTATGGCTACACCTTC
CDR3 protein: CSVEDLQEFNYGYTF

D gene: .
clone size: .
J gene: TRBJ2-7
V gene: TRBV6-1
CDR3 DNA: TGTGCCAGCAGTGAACCCCTTCGACAGGTTAAACGATTC
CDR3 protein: CASSEPLRQVKRF

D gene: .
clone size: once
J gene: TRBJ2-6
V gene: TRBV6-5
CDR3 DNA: TGTGCCAGCAGTTTGTCTCCCTCTGGGGCCAACGTCCTGACTTTC
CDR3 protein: CASSLSPSGANVLTF

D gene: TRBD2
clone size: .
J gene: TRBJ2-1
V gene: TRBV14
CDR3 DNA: TGTGCCAGCAGCCAAGCTCGCGGGAGGGCCGGGGATGAGCAGTTCTTC
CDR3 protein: CASSQARGRAGDEQFF

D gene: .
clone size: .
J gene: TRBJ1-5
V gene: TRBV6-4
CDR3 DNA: TGTGCCAGCAGTGACAGGGACAAAGCTAGCAATCAGCCCCAGCATTTT
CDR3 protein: CASSDRDKASNQPQHF

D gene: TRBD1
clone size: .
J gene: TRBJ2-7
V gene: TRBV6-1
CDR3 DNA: TGTGCCAGCAGTCCCGGGACAGGGAACTACGAGCAGTACTTC
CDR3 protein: CASSPGTGNYEQYF

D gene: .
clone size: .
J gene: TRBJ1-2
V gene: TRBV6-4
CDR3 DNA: TGTGCCAGCAGTCAAGGGGTTGGCTATGGCTACACCTTC
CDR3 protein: CASSQGVGYGYTF

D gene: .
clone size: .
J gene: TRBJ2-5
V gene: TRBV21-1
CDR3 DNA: TGTGCCAGCAGCACCCGGACAGGGCAAGAGACCCAGTACTTC
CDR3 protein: CASSTRTGQETQYF

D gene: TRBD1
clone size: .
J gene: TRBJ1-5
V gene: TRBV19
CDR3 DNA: TGTGCCAGTAGTGAAGGACAGGGTTCGCTGCCCCAGCATTTT
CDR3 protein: CASSEGQGSLPQHF

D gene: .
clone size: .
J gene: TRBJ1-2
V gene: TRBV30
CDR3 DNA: TGTGCCTGGAGTGCACTTTATGGCTACACCTTC
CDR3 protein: CAWSALYGYTF

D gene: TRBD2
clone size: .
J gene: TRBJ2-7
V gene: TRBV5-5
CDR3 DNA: TGTGCCAGCACCACACTAGCGGGAGGTCCCGAGCAGTACTTC
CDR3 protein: CASTTLAGGPEQYF

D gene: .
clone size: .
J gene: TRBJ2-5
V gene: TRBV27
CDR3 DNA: TGTGCCAGCAGTTTATTGGGACAGTCTAGCGAGCAAGAGACCCAGTACTTC
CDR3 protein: CASSLLGQSSEQETQYF

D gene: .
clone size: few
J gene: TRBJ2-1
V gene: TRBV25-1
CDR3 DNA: TGTGCCAGCAGTTGGAGCCAGGGTTACAATGAGCAGTTCTTC
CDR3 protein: CASSWSQGYNEQFF

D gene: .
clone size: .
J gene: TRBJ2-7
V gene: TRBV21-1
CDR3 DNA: TGTGCCAGCACCCCCAGCTGCAGCACGGGTCCCACCTACGAGCAGTACTTC
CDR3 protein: CASTPSCSTGPTYEQYF

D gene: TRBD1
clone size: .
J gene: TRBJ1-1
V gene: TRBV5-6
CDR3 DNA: TGTGCCAGCAGCTTGGTGGGACAGTTGAACACTGAAGCTTTCTTT
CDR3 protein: CASSLVGQLNTEAFF

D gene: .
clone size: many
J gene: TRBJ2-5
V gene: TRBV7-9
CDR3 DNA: TGTGCCAGCAGCTTGCGGCATGGAGAGACCCAGTACTTC
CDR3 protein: CASSLRHGETQYF

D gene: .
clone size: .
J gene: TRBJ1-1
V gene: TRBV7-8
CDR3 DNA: TGTGCCAGCAGCTTGGCAGGCGCCTGGGCAATGAACACTGAAGCTTTCTTT
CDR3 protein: CASSLAGAWAMNTEAFF

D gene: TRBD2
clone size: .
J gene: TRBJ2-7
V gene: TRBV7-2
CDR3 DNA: TGTGCCAGCAGTCCCGGGACTAGCGCCACCTACGAGCAGTACTTC
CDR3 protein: CASSPGTSATYEQYF

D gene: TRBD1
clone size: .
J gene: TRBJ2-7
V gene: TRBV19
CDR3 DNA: TGTGCCAGTAGTATAGCAGCGGACAGGGGGCTCGAGCAGTACTTC
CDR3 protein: CASSIAADRGLEQYF

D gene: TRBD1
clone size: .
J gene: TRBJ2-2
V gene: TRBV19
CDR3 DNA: TGTGCCAGTAGTATTTTACGGACAGGAATCCGGGAGCTGTTTTTT
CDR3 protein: CASSILRTGIRELFF

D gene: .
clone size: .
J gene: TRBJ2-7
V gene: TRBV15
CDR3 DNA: TGTGCCACCAGCAGAGATAAAAGCCTCCGAAACGAGCAGTACTTC
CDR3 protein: CATSRDKSLRNEQYF

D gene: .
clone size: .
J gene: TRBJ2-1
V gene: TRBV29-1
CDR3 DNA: TGCAGCGGCAGACAGGCGGGTACCTACAATGAGCAGTTCTTC
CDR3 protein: CSGRQAGTYNEQFF

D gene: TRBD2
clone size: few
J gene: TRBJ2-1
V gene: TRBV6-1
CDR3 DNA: TGTGCCAGCAGTGAATCTGGCGGGAGTGGCAATGAGCAGTTCTTC
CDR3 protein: CASSESGGSGNEQFF